Shown below are 17 T cell receptor beta chains from a single sample sequenced in a study of OX40 agonist ivuxolimab in advanced cancers. Sequenced by immunoSEQ multiplex PCR; TCRdb stores in-frame clones only, minus some. The sample lists tens of thousands of clones, 65% to 90% occurring once. Material: CD4+ or CD8+ T cells sorted from blood, obtained in a trial of the OX40 agonist ivuxolimab. The source is an adult with an advanced solid tumor such as melanoma, head and neck, liver or kidney cancer.

Only a few counts were recorded for this clone. The rearrangement joins TRBV30 to TRBJ1-5; D gene uncertain. V was cut by 3 bases and J by 2 bases, with 11 bases left in between. Germline V lookup: CDR1 GTSNPN, CDR2 SVGIG (reference sequence). The CDR3 runs 14 residues. CDR3: CAWRTGIGNQPQHF. The CDR3 DNA follows: TGTGCCTGGAGGACGGGAATCGGCAATCAGCCCCAGCATTTT. Supplemented by reference TRBV30 and TRBJ1-5, the full variable domain reads SQTIHQWPATLVQPVGSPLSLECTVEGTSNPNLYWYRQAAGRGLQLLFYSVGIGQISSEVPQNLSASRPQDRQFILSSKKLLLSDSGFYLCAWRTGIGNQPQHFGDGTRLSIL.

This rearrangement joins TRBV27 to TRBJ1-1, with 10 bases lining up with TRBD1. Germline-derived CDR1 and CDR2 are MNHEY and SMNVEV (reference sequence). J gave up 4 bases and V 2 bases, and 13 bases lay outside the gene matches. The CDR3 sequence is 18 residues long. The CDR3: CASSLMGQGRFSATEAFF. In DNA, the CDR3 is TGTGCCAGCAGTTTAATGGGACAGGGGAGATTCTCGGCCACTGAAGCTTTCTTT.

The rearrangement joins TRBV27 to TRBJ2-2; D unclear. Trimming removed 2 bases from V and 6 bases from J, with 7 bases in between. CDR3 size: 13 residues. Germline assignment: CDR1 MNHEY and CDR2 SMNVEV (reference sequence). CDR3 DNA: TGTGCCAGCAGTTTAAACGAGGCCGGGGAGCTGTTTTTT. Translation: CASSLNEAGELFF.

V is TRBV15 and J is TRBJ2-3; D is perhaps TRBD2 (6 bases). Germline V gene lookup returns CDR1 LNHNV and CDR2 YYDKDF (reference sequence). Between the trimmed V and J ends, which lost 4 bases and 2 bases, there was a span of 13 bases. This CDR3 spans 15 amino acids. This CDR3 reads CATSIGAGSTDTQYF. The CDR3 DNA reads TGTGCCACCAGCATTGGTGCGGGATCCACAGATACGCAGTATTTT.

The chain recombines TRBV19 with TRBJ2-5, with 14 bases identical to TRBD2. Germline CDR1 is LNHDA and CDR2 is SQIVND (reference sequence). The length of the CDR3 is 16 residues. J was trimmed by 4 bases and V by 4 bases; bases with no gene match: 5. In DNA form, the CDR3 reads TGTGCCAGTAGTACCCGGACTAGCGGGAGGCCAGAGACCCAGTACTTC. Translation: CASSTRTSGRPETQYF.

The CDR3 nucleotides read TGTGCCAGCAGCTTAGGACTCGGCGGGGAGCTGTTTTTT. This encodes CASSLGLGGELFF. V is TRBV5-4 and J is TRBJ2-2; D perhaps matches TRBD2 (5 bases). The germline gives CDR1 SGHNT, CDR2 YYREEE (reference sequence). The CDR3 extends over 13 amino acids. The germline V and J ends were trimmed by 2 bases and 7 bases, with 9 bases remaining between them.

The rearrangement joins TRBV27 to TRBJ2-1; weak D call: TRBD2 (5 bases). V was clipped by 5 bases and J by 0 bases, with 11 bases between them. The CDR3 loop spans 15 amino acids. The germline V gene has CDR1 MNHEY and CDR2 SMNVEV (reference sequence). CDR3 sequence reads: CASSAEAPSYNEQFF. The CDR3 DNA sequence: TGTGCCAGCAGTGCGGAGGCTCCCTCCTACAATGAGCAGTTCTTC.

The chain joins TRBV10-1 to TRBJ2-7; D is unresolved. Germline assignment: CDR1 WNHNN and CDR2 SYGVQD (reference sequence). The CDR3 spans 14 residues. The ends were cut back, 0 bases at V and 2 bases at J, with 8 bases in the middle. The CDR3 loop reads CASSESDLAYEQYF. Here the CDR3 DNA reads TGCGCCAGCAGTGAGTCGGATCTAGCCTACGAGCAGTACTTC.

By share, this clone counts as medium-sized. This rearrangement joins TRBV6-4 to TRBJ2-1, with D uncertain. The CDR3 is made up of 13 amino acids. The germline V and J ends were trimmed by 3 bases and 4 bases, with 7 bases remaining between them. The germline V gene has CDR1 MRHNA and CDR2 SNTAGT. The CDR3 loop is CASSEGEYNEQFF. CDR3 nucleotide sequence: TGTGCCAGCAGTGAGGGCGAATACAATGAGCAGTTCTTC.

The chain uses TRBV6-5 and TRBJ2-7, with D tentatively TRBD1 (5 bases). Trimming took 5 bases from V and 3 from J, leaving 11 bases between them. The length of the CDR3 is 13 residues. Germline V gene data show CDR1 as MNHEY and CDR2 as SVGAGI. The CDR3 coding sequence is TGTGCCAGCAGTGGACAAAACCGCTACGAGCAGTACTTC. Translation: CASSGQNRYEQYF.

The V gene is TRBV19, the J gene TRBJ2-2, with D perhaps TRBD1 (7 bases). CDR3 length: 15 amino acids. Per germline, CDR1 LNHDA and CDR2 SQIVND (reference sequence). V was clipped by 3 bases and J by 3 bases, with 11 bases between them. The CDR3 DNA follows: TGTGCCAGTAGTATCACAGGGGACTACACCGGGGAGCTGTTTTTT. This gives the protein CASSITGDYTGELFF.

The chain uses TRBV29-1 and TRBJ1-1, with D perhaps matching TRBD1 (6 bases). This CDR3 is built from 12 residues. Germline V gene sequence: CDR1 SQVTM, CDR2 ANQGSEA. Trimming took 6 bases from V and 4 from J, leaving 12 bases between them. The CDR3 DNA follows: TGCAGCGTGCGACAGGTTAGCACTGAAGCTTTCTTT. Protein: CSVRQVSTEAFF.

The V call is TRBV28, the J call TRBJ2-3; 12 bases align to TRBD2. CDR1 MDHEN and CDR2 SYDVKM come from the germline V gene. Unmatched junction bases numbered 11, after V lost 7 bases and J lost 6 bases. The CDR3 is 16 residues long. Here the CDR3 reads CASNLGASGRVDTQYF. DNA for the CDR3: TGTGCCAGCAACCTAGGGGCTAGCGGGAGGGTGGATACGCAGTATTTT.

The V gene is TRBV30, the J gene TRBJ1-1; D is ambiguous. V was cut by 0 bases and J by 4 bases, with 21 bases left in between. The germline V gene has CDR1 GTSNPN and CDR2 SVGIG (reference sequence). The CDR3 extends over 17 amino acids. The CDR3 loop is CAWSVLRGRWVVTEAFF. CDR3 DNA sequence: TGTGCCTGGAGTGTACTCCGCGGGCGTTGGGTGGTCACTGAAGCTTTCTTT.

The chain couples TRBV4-1 to TRBJ2-7, with no clear D. Germline V gene data show CDR1 as MGHRA and CDR2 as YSYEKL. The CDR3 is 13 amino acids. Trimming left V 3 bases short and J 7 bases short, with 13 bases between. The CDR3 loop reads CASSQARISEQYF. In nucleotides, the CDR3 is TGCGCCAGCAGCCAGGCCCGGATCTCTGAGCAGTACTTC.

The rearrangement joins TRBV5-8 to TRBJ2-7; 7 bases agree with TRBD1. There are 15 residues in the CDR3. V shed 4 bases, J shed 4 bases, and the junction held 11 bases outside the gene matches. The germline CDR1 and CDR2 sequences are SGHTS and YDEGEE. The CDR3 spells CASSIDLGGAYEQYF. The CDR3 DNA reads as TGTGCCAGCAGCATAGACTTAGGGGGCGCGTACGAGCAGTACTTC.

This sequence joins TRBV30 and TRBJ2-2; 11 nucleotides agree with TRBD1. V shed 8 bases, J shed 6 bases, and the junction held 5 bases outside the gene matches. This CDR3 has 13 amino acids. Germline values: CDR1 GTSNPN, CDR2 SVGIG (reference sequence). DNA of the CDR3: TGTGCCCAAACGGGACAGGGGGCCGGGGAGCTGTTTTTT. It translates to CAQTGQGAGELFF.